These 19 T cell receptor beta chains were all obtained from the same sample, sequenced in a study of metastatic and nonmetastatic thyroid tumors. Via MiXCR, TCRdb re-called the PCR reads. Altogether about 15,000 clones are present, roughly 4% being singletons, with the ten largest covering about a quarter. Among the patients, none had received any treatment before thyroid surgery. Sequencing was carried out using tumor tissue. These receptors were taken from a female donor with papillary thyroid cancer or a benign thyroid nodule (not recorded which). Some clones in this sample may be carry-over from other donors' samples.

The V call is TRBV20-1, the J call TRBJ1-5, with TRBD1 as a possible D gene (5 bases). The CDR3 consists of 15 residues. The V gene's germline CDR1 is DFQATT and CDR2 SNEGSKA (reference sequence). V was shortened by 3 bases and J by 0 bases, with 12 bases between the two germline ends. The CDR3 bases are TGCAGTGCTAGTGGGGGGACGTATAGCAATCAGCCCCAGCATTTT. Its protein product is CSASGGTYSNQPQHF.

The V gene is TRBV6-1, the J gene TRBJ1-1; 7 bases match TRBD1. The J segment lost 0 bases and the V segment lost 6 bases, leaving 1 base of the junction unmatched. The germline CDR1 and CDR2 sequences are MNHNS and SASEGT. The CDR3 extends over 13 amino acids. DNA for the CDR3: TGTGCCAGCAGGGGACAGATGAACACTGAAGCTTTCTTT. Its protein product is CASRGQMNTEAFF.

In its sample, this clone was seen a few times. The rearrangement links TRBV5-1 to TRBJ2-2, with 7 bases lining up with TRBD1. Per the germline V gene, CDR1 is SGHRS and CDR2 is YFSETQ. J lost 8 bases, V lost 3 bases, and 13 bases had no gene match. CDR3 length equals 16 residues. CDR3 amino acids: CASSSLRDSKGGELFF. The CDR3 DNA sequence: TGCGCCAGCAGCTCTCTCCGGGACAGTAAAGGTGGGGAGCTGTTTTTT.

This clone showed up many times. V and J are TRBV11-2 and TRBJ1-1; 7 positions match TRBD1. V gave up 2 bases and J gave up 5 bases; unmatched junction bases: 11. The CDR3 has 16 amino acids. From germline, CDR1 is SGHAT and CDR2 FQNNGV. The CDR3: CASSLTLGGGRTEAFF. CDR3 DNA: TGTGCCAGCAGCTTAACGTTAGGAGGGGGCCGAACTGAAGCTTTCTTT.

The CDR3: CACRNIGDLNTGELFF. CDR3 DNA: TGTGCCTGCAGAAACATCGGGGACCTGAACACCGGGGAGCTGTTTTTT. The gene calls are TRBV19 and TRBJ2-2, with D perhaps being TRBD1 or TRBD2 (5 bases each). This CDR3 comprises 16 residues. Trimming took off 11 bases at V and 1 base at J, with 20 bases between the two ends. Germline CDR1 and CDR2: LNHDA and SQIVND (reference sequence).

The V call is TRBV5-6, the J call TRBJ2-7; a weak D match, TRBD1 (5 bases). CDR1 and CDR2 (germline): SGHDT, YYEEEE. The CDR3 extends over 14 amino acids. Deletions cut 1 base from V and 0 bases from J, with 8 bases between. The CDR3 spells CASSLTGDSYEQYF. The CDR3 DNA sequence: TGTGCCAGCAGCTTGACAGGAGACTCCTACGAGCAGTACTTC.

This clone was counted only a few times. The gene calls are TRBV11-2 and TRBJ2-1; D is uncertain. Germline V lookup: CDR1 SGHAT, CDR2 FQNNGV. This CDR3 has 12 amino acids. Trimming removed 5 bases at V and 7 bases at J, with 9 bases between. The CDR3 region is CASSRTRNEQFF. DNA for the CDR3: TGTGCCAGCAGCCGAACCAGGAATGAGCAGTTCTTC.

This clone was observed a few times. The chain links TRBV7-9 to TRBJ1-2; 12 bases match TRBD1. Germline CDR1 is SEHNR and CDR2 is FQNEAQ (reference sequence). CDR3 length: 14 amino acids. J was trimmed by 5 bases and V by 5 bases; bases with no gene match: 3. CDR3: CASSPGQGAYGYTF. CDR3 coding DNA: TGTGCCAGCAGCCCGGGACAGGGGGCTTATGGCTACACCTTC.

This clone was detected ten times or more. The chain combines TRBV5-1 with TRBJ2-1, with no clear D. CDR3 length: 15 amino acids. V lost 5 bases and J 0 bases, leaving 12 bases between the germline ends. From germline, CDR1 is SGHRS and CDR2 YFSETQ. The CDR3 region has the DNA TGCGCCAGCAGGTCAGGAGAAAGCTCCTACAATGAGCAGTTCTTC. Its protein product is CASRSGESSYNEQFF.

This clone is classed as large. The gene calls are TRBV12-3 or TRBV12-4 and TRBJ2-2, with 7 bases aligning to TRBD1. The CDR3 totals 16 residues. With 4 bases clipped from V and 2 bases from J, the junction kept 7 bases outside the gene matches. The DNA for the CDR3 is TGTGCCAGCAGTTACAGGGGCAGGGTTAACACCGGGGAGCTGTTTTTT. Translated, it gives CASSYRGRVNTGELFF.

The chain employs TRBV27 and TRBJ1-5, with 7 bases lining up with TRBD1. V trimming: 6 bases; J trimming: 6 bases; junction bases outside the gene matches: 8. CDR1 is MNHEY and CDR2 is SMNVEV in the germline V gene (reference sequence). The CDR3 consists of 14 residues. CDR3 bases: TGTGCCAGCAGACAAACAGGGGTAGGTCAGCCCCAGCATTTT. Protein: CASRQTGVGQPQHF.

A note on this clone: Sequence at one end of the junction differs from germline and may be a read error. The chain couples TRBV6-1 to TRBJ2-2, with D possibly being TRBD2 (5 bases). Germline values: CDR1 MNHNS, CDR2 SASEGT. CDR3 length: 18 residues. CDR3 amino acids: CASSASTLGARNTGELFF. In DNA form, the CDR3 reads TGTGCCAGCAGTGCGAGCACATTGGGAGCCCGGAACACCGGTGAGCTGTTTTTT.

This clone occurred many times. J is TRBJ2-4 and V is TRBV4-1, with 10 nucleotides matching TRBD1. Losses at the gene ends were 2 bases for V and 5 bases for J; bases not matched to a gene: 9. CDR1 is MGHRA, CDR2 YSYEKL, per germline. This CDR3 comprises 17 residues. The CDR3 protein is CASSQLRAGTGENIQYF. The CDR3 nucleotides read TGCGCCAGCAGCCAACTCCGGGCTGGGACAGGGGAAAACATTCAGTACTTC.

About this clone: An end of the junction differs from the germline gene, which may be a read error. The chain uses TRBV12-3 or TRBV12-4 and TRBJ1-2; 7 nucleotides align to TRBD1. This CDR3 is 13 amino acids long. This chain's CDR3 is CASMKGTVYGYIF. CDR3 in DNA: TGTGCCAGCATGAAGGGGACAGTCTATGGCTACATCTTC.

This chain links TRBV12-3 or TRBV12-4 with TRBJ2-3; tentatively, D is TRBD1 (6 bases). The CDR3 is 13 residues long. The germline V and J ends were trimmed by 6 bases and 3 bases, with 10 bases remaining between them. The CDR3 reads CASRLTGTDTQYF. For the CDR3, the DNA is TGTGCCAGCAGATTGACAGGAACAGATACGCAGTATTTT.

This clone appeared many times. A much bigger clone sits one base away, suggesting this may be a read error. CDR3 sequence (DNA): TGTGCCGGCAGCTTAACACCGGGACAGGGCACAGATACGCAGTATTTT. The encoded protein is CAGSLTPGQGTDTQYF. The gene calls are TRBV7-9 and TRBJ2-3; 8 nucleotides line up with TRBD1. Germline values: CDR1 SEHNR, CDR2 FQNEAQ (reference sequence). The CDR3 runs to 16 residues.

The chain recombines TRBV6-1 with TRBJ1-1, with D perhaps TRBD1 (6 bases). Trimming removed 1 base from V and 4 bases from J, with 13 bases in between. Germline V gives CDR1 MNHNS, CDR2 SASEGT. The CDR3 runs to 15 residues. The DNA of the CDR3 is TGTGCCAGCAGTGAAGTGAAGGGGGGATCCACTGAAGCTTTCTTT. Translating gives CASSEVKGGSTEAFF.

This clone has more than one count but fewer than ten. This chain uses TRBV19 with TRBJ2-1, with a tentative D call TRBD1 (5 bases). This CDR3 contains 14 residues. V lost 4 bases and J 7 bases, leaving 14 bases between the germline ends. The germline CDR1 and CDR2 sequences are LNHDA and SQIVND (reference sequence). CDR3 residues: CASSSPGQKNEQFF. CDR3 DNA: TGTGCCAGTAGTAGCCCAGGGCAGAAGAATGAGCAGTTCTTC.

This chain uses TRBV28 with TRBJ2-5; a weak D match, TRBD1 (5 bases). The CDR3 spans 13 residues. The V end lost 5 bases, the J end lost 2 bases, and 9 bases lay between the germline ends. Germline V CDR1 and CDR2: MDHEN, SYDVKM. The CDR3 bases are TGTGCCAGCAGTCGACAGCTTCAAGAGACCCAGTACTTC. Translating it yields CASSRQLQETQYF.